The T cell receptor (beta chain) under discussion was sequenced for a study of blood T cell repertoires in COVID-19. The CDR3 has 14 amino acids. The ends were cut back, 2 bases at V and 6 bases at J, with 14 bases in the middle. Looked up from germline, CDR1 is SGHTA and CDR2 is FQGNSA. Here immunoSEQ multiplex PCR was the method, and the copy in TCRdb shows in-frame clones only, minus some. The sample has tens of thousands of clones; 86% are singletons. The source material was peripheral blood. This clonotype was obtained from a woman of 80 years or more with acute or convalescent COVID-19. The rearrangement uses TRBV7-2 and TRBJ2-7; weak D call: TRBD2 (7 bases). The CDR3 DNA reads TGTGCCAGCAGCTTATCGGGGGGCCGTGCCGAGCAGTACTTC. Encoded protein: CASSLSGGRAEQYF.